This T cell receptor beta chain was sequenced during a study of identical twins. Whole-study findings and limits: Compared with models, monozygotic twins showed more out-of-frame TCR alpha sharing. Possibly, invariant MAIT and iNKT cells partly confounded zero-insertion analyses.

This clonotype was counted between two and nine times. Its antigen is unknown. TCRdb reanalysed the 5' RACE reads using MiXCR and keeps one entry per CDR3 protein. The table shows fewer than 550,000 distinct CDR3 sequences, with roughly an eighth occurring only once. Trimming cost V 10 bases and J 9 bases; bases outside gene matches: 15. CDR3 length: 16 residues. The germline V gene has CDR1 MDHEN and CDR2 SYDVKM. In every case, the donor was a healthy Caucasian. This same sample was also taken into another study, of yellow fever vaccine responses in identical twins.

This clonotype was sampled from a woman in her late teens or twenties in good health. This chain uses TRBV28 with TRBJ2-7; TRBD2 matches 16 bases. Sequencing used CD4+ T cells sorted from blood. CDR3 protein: CATQPPGLAGGPVQYF. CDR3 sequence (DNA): TGTGCCACCCAACCTCCGGGACTAGCGGGAGGGCCGGTGCAGTACTTC.